Listed below are T cell receptor beta chains from one sample, sequenced in a study of lymphopenia after photon versus proton radiotherapy. The table came from immunoSEQ multiplex PCR; TCRdb's copy has only in-frame clones and leaves some out. This sample has 160,000 or so clones, with approximately 90% found just once. This sample comprised peripheral blood, obtained from a patient treated with photon-based radiotherapy. These TCRs come from a man in his fifties or sixties with gastric cancer. The CDR3 runs from the conserved cysteine through the conserved F or W. Each record gives: clone size, D gene, V gene, J gene, CDR3 DNA, CDR3 protein. A D gene is named only where the DNA matches it firmly. Clone size is stated in some rows and not others, as once, few, many or a class when expanded.

.,TRBD1,TRBV10-3,TRBJ2-2,TGTGCCATCAGTGGAGACCGGGACAGGGACACCGGGGAGCTGTTTTTT,CAISGDRDRDTGELFF
.,.,TRBV14,TRBJ2-1,TGTGCCAGCAGCCAAGGGAGCGGCTCTCGGTTCTTC,CASSQGSGSRFF
.,.,TRBV11-2,TRBJ2-6,TGTGCCAGCAGCCACCCGTTATCTGGGGCCAACGTCCTGACTTTC,CASSHPLSGANVLTF
.,TRBD2,TRBV5-6,TRBJ2-5,TGTGCCAGCAGCCCACCCGGGAGGTGGGAGACCCAGTACTTC,CASSPPGRWETQYF
.,TRBD2,TRBV27,TRBJ2-7,TGTGCCAGCAGTATTAGCGGGATGGGTGACTACGAGCAGTACTTC,CASSISGMGDYEQYF
once,TRBD2,TRBV11-2,TRBJ2-2,TGTGCCAGCAGCTTACGGGGGGCGAACACCGGGGAGCTGTTTTTT,CASSLRGANTGELFF
once,TRBD2,TRBV11-2,TRBJ2-3,TGTGCCAGCACCTTACTAGCGGGGGGGCCTAAAGATACGCAGTATTTT,CASTLLAGGPKDTQYF
.,TRBD2,TRBV18,TRBJ2-1,TGTGCCAGCTCACCCCTAGCGGGAGGGCCCCGCACCTACAATGAGCAGTTCTTC,CASSPLAGGPRTYNEQFF
once,TRBD2,TRBV5-1,TRBJ2-2,TGCGCCAGCAGCTCGGGACTAGCGGACACCGGGGAGCTGTTTTTT,CASSSGLADTGELFF
few,.,TRBV7-6,TRBJ2-2,TGTGCCAGCAGCCCGACTAGAGCGAACACCGGGGAGCTGTTTTTT,CASSPTRANTGELFF
.,TRBD1,TRBV10-3,TRBJ1-1,TGTGCCATCAGGGGGACAGTGAACACTGAAGCTTTCTTT,CAIRGTVNTEAFF
.,TRBD2,TRBV15,TRBJ2-2,TGTGCCACCAGCGGACTAGCGGGAGCCGGGGAGCTGTTTTTT,CATSGLAGAGELFF
.,.,TRBV6-1,TRBJ1-2,TGTGCCAGCAGTGAAAGCACCTATGGCTACACCTTC,CASSESTYGYTF
.,TRBD1,TRBV30,TRBJ1-2,TGTGCCGGCCCCGGGACAGGGATCGGCTACACCTTC,CAGPGTGIGYTF
.,TRBD2,TRBV5-6,TRBJ2-1,TGTGCCAGCAGCTTGACTAGCGGGAGGGCCCTGGGCTACAATGAGCAGTTCTTC,CASSLTSGRALGYNEQFF
.,.,TRBV5-6,TRBJ2-7,TGTGCCAGCAGCTTGGGTCGGGCTTCACCGGGGTACGAGCAGTACTTC,CASSLGRASPGYEQYF
.,TRBD1,TRBV7-9,TRBJ2-3,TGTGCCAGCAGCTTAGTGGTGACAGGGCGGGCAGATACGCAGTATTTT,CASSLVVTGRADTQYF
.,.,TRBV19,TRBJ2-7,TGTGCCAGTAGTTTCGCGGGGTACTCCTACGAGCAGTACTTC,CASSFAGYSYEQYF
.,TRBD2,TRBV28,TRBJ2-1,TGTGCCAGCACCCCCTCAGGCGGGAGGGCCCTCGGTGAGCAGTTCTTC,CASTPSGGRALGEQFF
.,.,TRBV28,TRBJ2-7,TGTGCCAGCACGGGTAGGCCCGCGTACGAGCAGTACTTC,CASTGRPAYEQYF
.,.,TRBV27,TRBJ2-5,TGTGCCAGCAGTACCGCAAGGAGCCAAGAGACCCAGTACTTC,CASSTARSQETQYF
.,.,TRBV5-4,TRBJ1-1,TGTGCCAGCAGCCGCCCGGGACACAAGAACACTGAAGCTTTCTTT,CASSRPGHKNTEAFF
.,.,TRBV30,TRBJ1-1,TGTGCCTGGAGTACGGGGGGGCAGGTGAACACTGAAGCTTTCTTT,CAWSTGGQVNTEAFF
.,TRBD2,TRBV4-3,TRBJ2-1,TGCGCCAGCAGCCGAGGACTAGCGGATAACGCCAATGAGCAGTTCTTC,CASSRGLADNANEQFF
.,TRBD2,TRBV9,TRBJ2-3,TGTGCCAGCAGCCCCCTCGGACTAGGCAGGGCAGATACGCAGTATTTT,CASSPLGLGRADTQYF
.,.,TRBV23-1,TRBJ1-2,TGCGCCAGCAGTCAATCCAGGGAGAAATGCAAGGGGGTCCTTTTCTATGGCTACACCTTC,CASSQSREKCKGVLFYGYTF
.,.,TRBV27,TRBJ1-1,TGTGCCAGCAGTTTAATCCGGATGTCGACGACTGAAGCTTTCTTT,CASSLIRMSTTEAFF
once,.,TRBV16,TRBJ2-1,TGTGCCAGCAGCCAATTGGAGGAGGATTATGAGCAGTTCTTC,CASSQLEEDYEQFF
.,TRBD2,TRBV28,TRBJ2-5,TGTGCCAGCAGTTTATTGGGACTAGCGGGTGGGGCTGGGGCCCAGTACTTC,CASSLLGLAGGAGAQYF
.,TRBD1,TRBV6-1,TRBJ1-1,TGTGCCAGCAGTGAAAGACAGGGTACAGCTTTCTTT,CASSERQGTAFF
.,TRBD2,TRBV27,TRBJ2-1,TGTGCCAGCAGTTTAGTAGCGGGAGGGAGGAATGAGCAGTTCTTC,CASSLVAGGRNEQFF
.,.,TRBV19,TRBJ1-1,TGTGCCAGCATTCGGGACACTGAAGCTTTCTTT,CASIRDTEAFF
.,.,TRBV21-1,TRBJ2-7,TGTGCCGTAAAGGGACTAGCGGGAGCGCCGGGAGAGCAGTACTTC,CAVKGLAGAPGEQYF
.,TRBD1,TRBV6-1,TRBJ1-5,TGTGCCAGCAGTGCAAGGTGGAGGGGGCGAGGCAATCAGCCCCAGCATTTT,CASSARWRGRGNQPQHF
.,.,TRBV7-2,TRBJ2-6,TGTGCCAGCAGTCAAGCCACGGGCTCTGGGGCCAACGTCCTGACTTTC,CASSQATGSGANVLTF
.,TRBD1,TRBV6-5,TRBJ2-3,TGTGCCAGCCAGGGGGACACGACAGATACGCAGTATTTT,CASQGDTTDTQYF
.,.,TRBV7-8,TRBJ2-7,TGTGCCAGCAGCGCTAGCGCCTCCTACGAGCAGTACTTC,CASSASASYEQYF
.,TRBD1,TRBV2,TRBJ1-2,TGTGCCAGCAGTGAGGGGACAGGATTTAACTATGGCTACACCTTC,CASSEGTGFNYGYTF
.,.,TRBV2,TRBJ2-3,TGTGCCACCCCGTCCGGGACGCCAAGCACAGATACGCAGTATTTT,CATPSGTPSTDTQYF
once,TRBD1,TRBV29-1,TRBJ1-4,TGCAGCGTGGAGCGACAGGGAATAGAAAAACTGTTTTTT,CSVERQGIEKLFF
.,.,TRBV7-9,TRBJ2-3,TGTGCCAGCAGCCGGGACTTTGATGCCAGCACAGATACGCAGTATTTT,CASSRDFDASTDTQYF
.,.,TRBV19,TRBJ2-7,TGTGCCAGTAGTATGGGCAGTGGAGAGCAGTACTTC,CASSMGSGEQYF
.,.,TRBV9,TRBJ1-3,TGTGCCAGCAGCGTAGGAAAGAGCTCTGGAAACACCATATATTTT,CASSVGKSSGNTIYF
.,TRBD1,TRBV5-1,TRBJ2-3,TGCGCCAGCAGCTTGTCAGGGGGTAGCGCAGATACGCAGTATTTT,CASSLSGGSADTQYF
.,.,TRBV19,TRBJ1-5,TGTGCCAGTAGTATATGGGGCAGGGCATCGGATCAGCCCCAGCATTTT,CASSIWGRASDQPQHF
.,TRBD2,TRBV4-3,TRBJ2-7,TGCGCCAGCAGCCCAACTCTAGCGGGAGGGCCCTACGAGCAGTACTTC,CASSPTLAGGPYEQYF
.,.,TRBV19,TRBJ2-1,TGTGCCAGTAGTATAGGGCAACGGATCAATGAGCAGTTCTTC,CASSIGQRINEQFF